These 28 T cell receptor beta chains were sequenced from one sample in a study of cytomegalovirus exposure and HLA in healthy donors. PCR used 60 Vbeta primers and 13 Jbeta primers. Sequenced by immunoSEQ multiplex PCR; TCRdb stores in-frame clones only, minus some. The sample totals some 140,000 clones. Input material: PBMCs. The receptor source for this set is a woman aged 55-70 years in good health and CMV-seronegative.

The gene calls are TRBV5-8 and TRBJ2-7, with 9 bases lining up with TRBD1. V gave up 1 base and J gave up 6 bases; unmatched junction bases: 14. The germline V gene has CDR1 SGHTS and CDR2 YDEGEE. This CDR3 has 17 residues. CDR3: CASSLLRPGQGFVEQYF. The CDR3 nucleotides are TGTGCCAGCAGCTTGTTACGACCGGGACAGGGCTTCGTCGAGCAGTACTTC.

The chain uses TRBV6-5 and TRBJ2-5, with TRBD1 as a possible D gene (6 bases). The better agreement between TRBJ2-7 and the DNA end casts doubt on the J call. Germline CDR1 is MNHEY and CDR2 is SVGAGI. This CDR3 comprises 13 residues. This chain's CDR3 is CASSYTGSYEQYF. The CDR3 nucleotides are TGTGCCAGCAGTTACACAGGGTCCTACGAGCAGTACTTC.

The chain is built from TRBV10-3 and TRBJ2-5; D might be TRBD2 (6 bases). This CDR3 has 14 amino acids. Per germline, CDR1 ENHRY and CDR2 SYGVKD. Trimming removed 5 bases at V and 2 bases at J, with 12 bases between. The CDR3 DNA reads TGTGCCATCAGTCGGACTACCATACAAGAGACCCAGTACTTC. Protein product: CAISRTTIQETQYF.

Regarding this clone: Relative to the germline gene, one junction end is altered; a read error may explain this. The chain combines TRBV7-7 with TRBJ2-7; TRBD1 matches at 9 bases. CDR3 size: 18 residues. Germline loops: CDR1 SSHAT, CDR2 FNYEAQ (reference sequence). CDR3 sequence: CASSLPHKPGTGYYEQYF. The CDR3 DNA is TGTGCTAGCAGCTTACCTCATAAACCCGGGACAGGGTACTACGAGCAGTACTTC. Based on the CDR3 plus reference TRBV7-7 and TRBJ2-7, the full variable domain is GAGVSQSPRYKVTKRGQDVTLRCDPISSHATLYWYQQALGQGPEFLTYFNYEAQPDKSGLPSDRFSAERPEGSISTLTIQRTEQRDSAMYRCASSLPHKPGTGYYEQYFGPGTRLTVT.

The chain combines TRBV6-5 with TRBJ2-1; TRBD2 agrees at 7 bases. CDR1 and CDR2 from the germline V gene are MNHEY and SVGAGI. The CDR3 has 12 amino acids. The V segment lost 11 bases and the J segment 9 bases; nucleotides outside the gene matches: 10. The CDR3: CACGGGFGEQFF. CDR3 coding DNA: TGTGCCTGTGGCGGGGGATTTGGTGAGCAGTTCTTC.

The chain couples TRBV12-5 to TRBJ2-1; TRBD1 aligns across 8 bases. The CDR3 length is 13 residues. The germline gives CDR1 LGHNT, CDR2 FRNRAP. V lost 1 base and J lost 7; bases outside the gene matches: 0. The CDR3 protein is CASGLGTGNEQFF. In DNA form, the CDR3 reads TGTGCTAGTGGTTTGGGGACAGGGAATGAGCAGTTCTTC.

The chain has TRBV7-3 and TRBJ2-1; the D gene is possibly TRBD1 (5 bases). This CDR3 spans 14 amino acids. From germline, CDR1 is SGHTA and CDR2 FQGTGA. Trimming pared 5 bases from V and 1 base from J, leaving 9 bases between. This CDR3 reads CASSPGYSYNEQFF. The CDR3 nucleotides are TGTGCCAGCAGCCCAGGGTATTCCTACAATGAGCAGTTCTTC. Full variable domain (remainder filled in from reference TRBV7-3 and TRBJ2-1): GAGVSQTPSNKVTEKGKYVELRCDPISGHTALYWYRQSLGQGPEFLIYFQGTGAADDSGLPNDRFFAVRPEGSVSTLKIQRTERGDSAVYLCASSPGYSYNEQFFGPGTRLTVL.

The J gene is TRBJ2-7, the V gene TRBV29-1; 9 bases map to TRBD2. Germline lookup yields CDR1 SQVTM and CDR2 ANQGSEA. Trimming cost V 5 bases and J 6 bases; bases outside gene matches: 17. There are 16 residues in the CDR3. DNA for the CDR3: TGCAGCGTTCGTCCCTCTAGCGGGACGAGTGGAGGCGAGCAGTACTTC. This encodes CSVRPSSGTSGGEQYF.

CDR3 sequence (DNA): TGCGCCAGCAGCTTGGCCGGAGGCTCTGGGGCCAACGTCCTGACTTTC. Translating gives CASSLAGGSGANVLTF. The J gene is TRBJ2-6, the V gene TRBV5-1, with TRBD2 as a possible D gene (5 bases). There are 16 residues in the CDR3. Germline V gene sequence: CDR1 SGHRS, CDR2 YFSETQ. The V gene lost 0 bases and the J gene lost 0 bases, with 7 bases spanning the gap.

The chain couples TRBV19 to TRBJ2-7; 9 nucleotides agree with TRBD1. The CDR3 length is 14 residues. The junction had 10 bases not matched to a gene; V was cut back by 6 bases and J by 7 bases. CDR1 and CDR2 from the germline V gene are LNHDA and SQIVND (reference sequence). Here the CDR3 DNA reads TGTGCCAGTAGCTCGAAACAGGGGGCGGAGGAGCAGTACTTC. It specifies CASSSKQGAEEQYF. The variable domain in full, with the rest retrieved from reference TRBV19 and TRBJ2-7, is DGGITQSPKYLFRKEGQNVTLSCEQNLNHDAMYWYRQDPGQGLRLIYYSQIVNDFQKGDIAEGYSVSREKKESFPLTVTSAQKNPTAFYLCASSSKQGAEEQYFGPGTRLTVT.

V gene TRBV18 combines with J gene TRBJ2-2; D unclear. V was trimmed by 1 base and J by 5 bases, leaving 8 bases between them. CDR1 is KGHSH and CDR2 is LQKENI in the germline V gene. CDR3 length: 14 residues. The CDR3 DNA is TGTGCCAGCTCACCACTGTCGGTAACCGGGGAGCTGTTTTTT. This codes for CASSPLSVTGELFF.

This sequence joins TRBV4-1 and TRBJ2-5, with 14 bases fitting TRBD2. Germline CDR1 reads MGHRA; CDR2 reads YSYEKL. The CDR3 is 17 residues long. V gave up 1 base and J gave up 5 bases; unmatched junction bases: 6. CDR3 DNA: TGCGCCAGCAGCCAAGTGACTAGCGGGAGGGCCCGGGAGACCCAGTACTTC. This encodes CASSQVTSGRARETQYF.

V and J are TRBV5-6 and TRBJ2-1; TRBD2 matches 11 bases. The CDR3 consists of 17 residues. The germline V gene encodes CDR1 SGHDT and CDR2 YYEEEE. With V trimmed by 4 bases and J by 2 bases, 8 bases remained unmatched. CDR3 sequence (DNA): TGTGCCAGCAGCGGCACTAGCGGGAGCACCACCTACAATGAGCAGTTCTTC. It encodes CASSGTSGSTTYNEQFF.

The chain carries TRBV2 and TRBJ2-5; 10 positions match TRBD2. V shed 3 bases and J 5 bases; nucleotides not matched to a gene: 9. Germline CDR1 and CDR2: SNHLY and FYNNEI. The CDR3 runs to 16 residues. CDR3: CASSEDLGLATETQYF. The CDR3 region has the DNA TGTGCCAGCAGTGAGGACCTGGGACTAGCGACGGAGACCCAGTACTTC.

The V and J genes are TRBV2 and TRBJ1-5; tentatively, D is TRBD1 (6 bases). Trimming removed 10 bases from V and 3 bases from J, with 13 bases in between. The CDR3 is made up of 13 amino acids. Germline CDR1 and CDR2: SNHLY and FYNNEI. The CDR3 sequence: CATTRGPNQPQHF. CDR3 nucleotides: TGTGCCACGACCAGGGGCCCCAATCAGCCCCAGCATTTT. The whole variable domain, remainder taken from reference TRBV2 and TRBJ1-5, is EPEVTQTPSHQVTQMGQEVILRCVPISNHLYFYWYRQILGQKVEFLVSFYNNEISEKSEIFDDQFSVERPDGSNFTLKIRSTKLEDSAMYFCATTRGPNQPQHFGDGTRLSIL.

The DNA for the CDR3 is TGTGCCAGCAGTCCCGACACTCTGAACACTGAAGCTTTCTTT. As protein: CASSPDTLNTEAFF. The genes are TRBV28 and TRBJ1-1; D gene unclear. The CDR3 contains 14 residues. CDR1 MDHEN and CDR2 SYDVKM come from the germline V gene. V lost 5 bases and J lost 0, with 10 bases in between.

The V and J genes are TRBV7-2 and TRBJ1-3, with 8 bases fitting TRBD1. Germline values: CDR1 SGHTA, CDR2 FQGNSA. CDR3 size: 13 residues. After removal of 5 bases from V and 7 bases from J, the junction contained 4 bases not matched to a gene. The CDR3 region has the DNA TGTGCCAGCAGCCCTACAGGGGGTAACACCATATATTTT. Its translation: CASSPTGGNTIYF.

This chain uses TRBV27 with TRBJ2-7; TRBD2 agrees at 7 bases. Germline V CDR1 and CDR2: MNHEY, SMNVEV (reference sequence). V gave up 2 bases and J gave up 2 bases; unmatched junction bases: 6. CDR3 size: 15 residues. The CDR3 is CASSLGGGTTYEQYF. CDR3 DNA: TGTGCCAGCAGTTTAGGTGGGGGGACTACCTACGAGCAGTACTTC.

V and J are TRBV29-1 and TRBJ1-1, with D uncertain. This CDR3 spans 14 amino acids. Germline V gives CDR1 SQVTM, CDR2 ANQGSEA. V shed 4 bases and J shed 1 base, with 13 bases lying between them. The CDR3 region has the DNA TGCAGCGTTGGAGGTTTCCGGGGGAACACTGAAGCTTTCTTT. This gives the protein CSVGGFRGNTEAFF.

This rearrangement joins TRBV5-4 to TRBJ1-3; D may be TRBD1 (6 bases). V was trimmed by 4 bases and J by 0 bases, leaving 8 bases between them. The CDR3 runs 14 residues. CDR1 and CDR2 (germline): SGHNT, YYREEE (reference sequence). The CDR3 coding sequence is TGTGCCAGCAGCCGGGACATCTCTGGAAACACCATATATTTT. It codes for CASSRDISGNTIYF.

The CDR3 sequence: CASSPSGTSGRGETQYF. The CDR3, as DNA: TGTGCCAGCAGCCCGAGCGGGACTAGCGGGAGAGGTGAGACCCAGTACTTC. This chain connects TRBV5-4 to TRBJ2-5, with 14 bases aligning to TRBD2. Per the germline V gene, CDR1 is SGHNT and CDR2 is YYREEE (reference sequence). V shed 4 bases, J shed 5 bases, and the junction held 10 bases outside the gene matches. This CDR3 comprises 17 residues. Using reference TRBV5-4 and TRBJ2-5 for the parts outside the CDR3, the full variable domain is ETGVTQSPTHLIKTRGQQVTLRCSSQSGHNTVSWYQQALGQGPQFIFQYYREEENGRGNFPPRFSGLQFPNYSSELNVNALELDDSALYLCASSPSGTSGRGETQYFGPGTRLLVL.

V is TRBV6-5 and J is TRBJ1-2; tentatively, D is TRBD1 (5 bases). CDR3 length: 13 residues. Trimming left V 5 bases short and J 0 bases short, with 7 bases between. CDR1 MNHEY and CDR2 SVGAGI come from the germline V gene. The CDR3 sequence is CASSGAANYGYTF. CDR3 DNA sequence: TGTGCCAGCAGTGGGGCAGCTAACTATGGCTACACCTTC.

The chain carries TRBV29-1 and TRBJ1-2, with D possibly matching TRBD1 (6 bases). V was shortened by 3 bases and J by 8 bases, with 13 bases between the two germline ends. CDR3 length equals 12 residues. CDR1 is SQVTM and CDR2 is ANQGSEA in the germline V gene. CDR3 in amino acids: CSVDWGRQGYTF. CDR3 nucleotide sequence: TGCAGCGTTGATTGGGGGCGTCAGGGCTACACCTTC. Based on the CDR3 plus reference TRBV29-1 and TRBJ1-2, the full variable domain is SAVISQKPSRDICQRGTSLTIQCQVDSQVTMMFWYRQQPGQSLTLIATANQGSEATYESGFVIDKFPISRPNLTFSTLTVSNMSPEDSSIYLCSVDWGRQGYTFGSGTRLTVV.

V gene TRBV11-2 combines with J gene TRBJ1-3; D perhaps matches TRBD1 (6 bases). Germline V gene data show CDR1 as SGHAT and CDR2 as FQNNGV. Trimming stripped 5 bases from V and 8 bases from J, with 7 bases between. The CDR3 spans 11 residues. The CDR3 coding sequence is TGTGCCAGCAGCCGGACAGACACCATATATTTT. Translated: CASSRTDTIYF.

V and J are TRBV6-5 and TRBJ1-6, with 9 bases identical to TRBD1. Germline CDR1 reads MNHEY; CDR2 reads SVGAGI. This CDR3 region has 14 residues. Trimming removed 6 bases from V and 10 bases from J; junction bases left unmatched: 7. The CDR3 DNA follows: TGTGCCAGCAGCCCGGGACAGGGAGGATCACCCCTCCACTTT. Translating gives CASSPGQGGSPLHF.

This chain joins TRBV6-6 and TRBJ2-1; TRBD2 aligns across 7 bases. CDR1 MNHNY and CDR2 SVGAGI come from the germline V gene (reference sequence). The trim removed 3 bases at V and 4 bases at J, leaving 9 bases unmatched. CDR3 size: 16 residues. CDR3 bases: TGTGCCAGCAGTTATCCGGCGCGGGAGTATTACAATGAGCAGTTCTTC. Residues: CASSYPAREYYNEQFF.

The rearrangement joins TRBV6-1 to TRBJ2-7, with D perhaps matching TRBD1 (6 bases). The J call is doubtful: the DNA matches TRBJ2-5 better. In germline, CDR1 is MNHNS, CDR2 SASEGT. The CDR3 length is 15 residues. The CDR3 nucleotides read TGTGCCAGCAGTCGAGGGGGACATATAGAAGAGACCCAGTACTTC. It specifies CASSRGGHIEETQYF.

This chain links TRBV5-1 with TRBJ2-3, with D perhaps TRBD1 (5 bases). Between the trimmed V and J ends, which lost 3 bases and 1 base, there was a span of 12 bases. Germline lookup yields CDR1 SGHRS and CDR2 YFSETQ. CDR3 length: 15 residues. DNA for the CDR3: TGCGCCAGCAGCTCCATAGGGGCTGGCACAGATACGCAGTATTTT. Translation gives CASSSIGAGTDTQYF.